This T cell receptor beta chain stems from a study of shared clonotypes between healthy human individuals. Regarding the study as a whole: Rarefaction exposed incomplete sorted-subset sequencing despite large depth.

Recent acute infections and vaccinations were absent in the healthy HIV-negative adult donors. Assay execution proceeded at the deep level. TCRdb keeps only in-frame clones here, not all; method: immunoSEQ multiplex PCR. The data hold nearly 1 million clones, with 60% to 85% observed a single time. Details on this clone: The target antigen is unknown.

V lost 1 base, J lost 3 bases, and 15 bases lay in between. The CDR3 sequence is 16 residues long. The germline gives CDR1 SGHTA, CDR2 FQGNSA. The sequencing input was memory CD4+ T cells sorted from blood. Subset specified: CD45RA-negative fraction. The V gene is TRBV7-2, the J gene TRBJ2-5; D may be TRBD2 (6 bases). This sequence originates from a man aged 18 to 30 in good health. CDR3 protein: CASSLVTGAREETQYF. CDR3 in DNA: TGTGCCAGCAGCTTAGTTACGGGAGCCAGGGAAGAGACCCAGTACTTC. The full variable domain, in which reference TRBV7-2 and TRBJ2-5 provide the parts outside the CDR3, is GAGVSQSPSNKVTEKGKDVELRCDPISGHTALYWYRQSLGQGLEFLIYFQGNSAPDKSGLPSDRFSAERTGGSVSTLTIQRTQQEDSAVYLCASSLVTGAREETQYFGPGTRLLVL.